Given below is one T cell receptor (beta chain) in context. Its antigen is unknown. The sample belongs to a study of shared clonotypes between healthy human individuals. The CDR3 sequence is 14 residues long. The V end was cut by 0 bases, the J end by 3 bases, with 5 bases between. Germline values: CDR1 SGHAT, CDR2 FQNNGV. Points from the study as a whole: Only blood was sampled, and tissue TCR repertoires likely differ from blood ones. Naive subsets typically showed greater estimated richness than memory subsets.

Profiling relied on immunoSEQ multiplex PCR, and the TCRdb table lists in-frame clones only, not all of them. The sample yields some 630,000 clones, 60% to 80% seen once. This TCR came from a young woman in good health. Source material: memory CD4+ T cells sorted from blood. Subset: CD45RA-negative fraction. The chain couples TRBV11-2 to TRBJ2-2; D call uncertain. The DNA for the CDR3 is TGTGCCAGCAGCTTAGATTTATACACCGGGGAGCTGTTTTTT. Translating it yields CASSLDLYTGELFF.